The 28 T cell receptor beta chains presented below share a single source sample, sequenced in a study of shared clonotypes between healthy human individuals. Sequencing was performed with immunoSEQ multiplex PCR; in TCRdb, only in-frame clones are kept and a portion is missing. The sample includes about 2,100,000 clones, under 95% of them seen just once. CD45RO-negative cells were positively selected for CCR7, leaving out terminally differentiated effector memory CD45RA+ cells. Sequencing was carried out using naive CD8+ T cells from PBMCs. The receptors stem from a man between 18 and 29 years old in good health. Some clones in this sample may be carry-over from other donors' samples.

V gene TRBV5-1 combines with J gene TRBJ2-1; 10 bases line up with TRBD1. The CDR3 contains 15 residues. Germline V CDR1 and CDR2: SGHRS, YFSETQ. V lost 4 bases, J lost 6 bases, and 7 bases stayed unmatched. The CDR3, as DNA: TGCGCCAGCAGCCCAGGACAGGGGGTGGTCAATGAGCAGTTCTTC. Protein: CASSPGQGVVNEQFF.

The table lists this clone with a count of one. The CDR3 nucleotides read TGTGCCAGCCGGACGGGGGTTGATACGCAGTATTTT. As protein: CASRTGVDTQYF. The chain has TRBV6-5 and TRBJ2-3; possibly TRBD2 for D (6 bases). The CDR3 consists of 12 residues. V was trimmed by 8 bases and J by 6 bases, leaving 12 bases between them. The germline gives CDR1 MNHEY, CDR2 SVGAGI.

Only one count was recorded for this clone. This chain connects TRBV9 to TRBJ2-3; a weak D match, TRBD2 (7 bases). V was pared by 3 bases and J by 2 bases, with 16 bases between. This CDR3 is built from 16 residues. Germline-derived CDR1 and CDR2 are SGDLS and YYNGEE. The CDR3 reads CASSEGGPSFTDTQYF. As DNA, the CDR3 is TGTGCCAGCAGCGAGGGGGGGCCTAGTTTCACAGATACGCAGTATTTT. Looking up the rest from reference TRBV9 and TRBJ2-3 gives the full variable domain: DSGVTQTPKHLITATGQRVTLRCSPRSGDLSVYWYQQSLDQGLQFLIQYYNGEERAKGNILERFSAQQFPDLHSELNLSSLELGDSALYFCASSEGGPSFTDTQYFGPGTRLTVL.

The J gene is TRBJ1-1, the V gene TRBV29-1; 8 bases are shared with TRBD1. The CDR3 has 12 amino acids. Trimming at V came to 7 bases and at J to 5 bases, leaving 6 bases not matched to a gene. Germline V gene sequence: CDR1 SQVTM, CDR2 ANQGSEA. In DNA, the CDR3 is TGCAGCGCCCGGACAGGGTTGACTGAAGCTTTCTTT. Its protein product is CSARTGLTEAFF. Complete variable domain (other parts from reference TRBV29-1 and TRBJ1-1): SAVISQKPSRDICQRGTSLTIQCQVDSQVTMMFWYRQQPGQSLTLIATANQGSEATYESGFVIDKFPISRPNLTFSTLTVSNMSPEDSSIYLCSARTGLTEAFFGQGTRLTVV.

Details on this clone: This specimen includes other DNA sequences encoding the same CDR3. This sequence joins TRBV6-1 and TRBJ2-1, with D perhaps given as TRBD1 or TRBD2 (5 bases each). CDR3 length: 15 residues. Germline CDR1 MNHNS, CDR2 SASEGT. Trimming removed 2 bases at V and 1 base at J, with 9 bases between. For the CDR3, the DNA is TGTGCCAGCAGTGAACCGGGGCCATCCTACAATGAGCAGTTCTTC. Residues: CASSEPGPSYNEQFF.

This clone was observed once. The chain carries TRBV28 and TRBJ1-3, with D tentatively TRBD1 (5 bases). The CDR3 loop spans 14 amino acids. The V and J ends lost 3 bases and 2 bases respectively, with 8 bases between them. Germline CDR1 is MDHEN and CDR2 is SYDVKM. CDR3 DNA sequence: TGTGCCAGCAGTTTGGTCAGGGCTGGAAACACCATATATTTT. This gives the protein CASSLVRAGNTIYF.

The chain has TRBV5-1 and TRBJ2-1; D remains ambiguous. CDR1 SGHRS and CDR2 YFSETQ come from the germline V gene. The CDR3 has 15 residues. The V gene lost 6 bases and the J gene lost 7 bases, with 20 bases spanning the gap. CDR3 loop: CASMTGLPRRNEQFF. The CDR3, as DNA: TGCGCCAGCATGACCGGGCTCCCTCGCCGGAATGAGCAGTTCTTC.

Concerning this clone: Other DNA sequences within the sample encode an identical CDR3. CDR3 DNA: TGTGCCAGCAGCTCTTGGACCGGTAATCAGCCCCAGCATTTT. As protein: CASSSWTGNQPQHF. V is TRBV28 and J is TRBJ1-5, with D uncertain. CDR3 length equals 14 residues. V dropped 6 bases and J dropped 4 bases, with 13 bases sitting between them. Germline CDR1 MDHEN, CDR2 SYDVKM.

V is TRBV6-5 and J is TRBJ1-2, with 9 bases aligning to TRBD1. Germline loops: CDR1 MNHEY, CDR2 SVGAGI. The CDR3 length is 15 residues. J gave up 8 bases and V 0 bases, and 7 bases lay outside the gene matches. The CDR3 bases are TGTGCCAGCAGTTACTCGACAGGGGGTGAACGCGGCTACACCTTC. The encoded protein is CASSYSTGGERGYTF.

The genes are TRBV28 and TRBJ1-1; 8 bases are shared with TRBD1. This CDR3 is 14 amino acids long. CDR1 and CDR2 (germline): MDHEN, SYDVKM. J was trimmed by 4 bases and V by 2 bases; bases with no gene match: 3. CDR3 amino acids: CASSLTGGFTEAFF. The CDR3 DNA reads TGTGCCAGCAGTTTAACAGGGGGTTTCACTGAAGCTTTCTTT.

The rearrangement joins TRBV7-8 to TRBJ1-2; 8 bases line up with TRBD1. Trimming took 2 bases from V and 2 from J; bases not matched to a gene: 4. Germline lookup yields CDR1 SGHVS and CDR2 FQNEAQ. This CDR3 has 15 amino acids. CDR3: CASSLNNRGNYGYTF. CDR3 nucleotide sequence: TGTGCCAGCAGCTTAAACAACAGGGGGAACTATGGCTACACCTTC.

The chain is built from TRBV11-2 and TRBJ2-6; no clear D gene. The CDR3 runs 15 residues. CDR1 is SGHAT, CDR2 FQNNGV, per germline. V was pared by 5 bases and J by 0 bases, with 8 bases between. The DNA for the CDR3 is TGTGCCAGCAGCAGCTGGAGCTCTGGGGCCAACGTCCTGACTTTC. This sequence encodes CASSSWSSGANVLTF.

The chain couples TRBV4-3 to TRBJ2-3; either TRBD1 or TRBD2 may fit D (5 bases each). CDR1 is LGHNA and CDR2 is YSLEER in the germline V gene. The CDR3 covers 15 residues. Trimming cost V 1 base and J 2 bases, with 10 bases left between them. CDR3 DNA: TGCGCCAGCAGCCAAGTTTGGGGGAACACAGATACGCAGTATTTT. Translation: CASSQVWGNTDTQYF.

CDR3 in DNA: TGTGCCAGCACCAAGTTGGCCCCAAACAGGGGGCAAGCTTTCTTT. It is translated as CASTKLAPNRGQAFF. The V gene is TRBV28, the J gene TRBJ1-1; 9 bases line up with TRBD1. With 7 bases clipped from V and 9 bases from J, the junction kept 15 bases outside the gene matches. The V gene's germline CDR1 is MDHEN and CDR2 SYDVKM. This CDR3 spans 15 amino acids.

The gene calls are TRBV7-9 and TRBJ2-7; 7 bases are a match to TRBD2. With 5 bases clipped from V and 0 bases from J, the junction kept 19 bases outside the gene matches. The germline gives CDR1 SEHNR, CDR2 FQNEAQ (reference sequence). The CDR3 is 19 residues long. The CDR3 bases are TGTGCCAGCAGCCCTCGACTAGCTCCTATCCCACGAAGCTCCTACGAGCAGTACTTC. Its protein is CASSPRLAPIPRSSYEQYF.

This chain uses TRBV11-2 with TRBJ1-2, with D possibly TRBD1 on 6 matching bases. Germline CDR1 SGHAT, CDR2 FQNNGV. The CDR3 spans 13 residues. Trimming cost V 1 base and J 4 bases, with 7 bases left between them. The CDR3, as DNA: TGTGCCAGCAGCTTAGTAGGGGGCTATGGCTACACCTTC. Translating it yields CASSLVGGYGYTF.

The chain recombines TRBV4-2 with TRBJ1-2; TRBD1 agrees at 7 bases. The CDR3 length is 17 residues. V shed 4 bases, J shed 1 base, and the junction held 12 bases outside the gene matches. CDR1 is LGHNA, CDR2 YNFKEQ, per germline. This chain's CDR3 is CASSLRAGQELNYGYTF. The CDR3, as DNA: TGTGCCAGCAGCCTTCGAGCCGGACAGGAACTTAACTATGGCTACACCTTC.

The CDR3 DNA reads TGTGCCAGCAGTTATCCAGGAAATGAAGACACTGAAGCTTTCTTT. Protein sequence: CASSYPGNEDTEAFF. The chain links TRBV6-5 to TRBJ1-1; D ambiguous. Germline assignment: CDR1 MNHEY and CDR2 SVGAGI. The length of the CDR3 is 15 residues. Trimming took off 3 bases at V and 3 bases at J, with 14 bases between the two ends.

DNA for the CDR3: TGTGCCAGCAGTTACTCGAGGGTCAAGCGTGGTGATACGCAGTATTTT. Translation gives CASSYSRVKRGDTQYF. The rearrangement uses TRBV6-5 and TRBJ2-3; weak D call: TRBD2 (5 bases). V was cut by 0 bases and J by 6 bases, with 16 bases left in between. The CDR3 runs to 16 residues. Per germline, CDR1 MNHEY and CDR2 SVGAGI.

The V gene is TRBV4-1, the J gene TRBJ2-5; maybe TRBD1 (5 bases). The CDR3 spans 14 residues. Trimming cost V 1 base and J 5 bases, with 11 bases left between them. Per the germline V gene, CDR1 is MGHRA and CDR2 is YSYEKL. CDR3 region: CASSQGQGVETQYF. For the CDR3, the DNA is TGCGCCAGCAGCCAAGGCCAAGGGGTGGAGACCCAGTACTTC.

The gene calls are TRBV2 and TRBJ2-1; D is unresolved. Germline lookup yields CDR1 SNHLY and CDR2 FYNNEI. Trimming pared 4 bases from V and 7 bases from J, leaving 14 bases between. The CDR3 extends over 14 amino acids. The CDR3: CASSVDPKPNEQFF. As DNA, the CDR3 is TGTGCCAGCAGTGTGGACCCCAAACCGAATGAGCAGTTCTTC.

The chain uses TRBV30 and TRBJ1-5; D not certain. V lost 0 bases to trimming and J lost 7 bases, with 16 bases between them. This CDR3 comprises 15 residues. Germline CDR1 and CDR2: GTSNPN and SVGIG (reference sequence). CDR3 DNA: TGTGCCTGGAGTGTACACCTCGGTCGAGGACAGCCCCAGCATTTT. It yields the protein CAWSVHLGRGQPQHF.

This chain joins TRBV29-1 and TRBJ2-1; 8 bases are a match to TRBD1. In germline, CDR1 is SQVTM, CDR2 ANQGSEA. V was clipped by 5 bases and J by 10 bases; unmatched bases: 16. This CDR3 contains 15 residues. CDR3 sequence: CSVSAGQGAVGEQFF. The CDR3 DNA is TGCAGCGTTAGTGCAGGGCAGGGGGCAGTGGGCGAGCAGTTCTTC.

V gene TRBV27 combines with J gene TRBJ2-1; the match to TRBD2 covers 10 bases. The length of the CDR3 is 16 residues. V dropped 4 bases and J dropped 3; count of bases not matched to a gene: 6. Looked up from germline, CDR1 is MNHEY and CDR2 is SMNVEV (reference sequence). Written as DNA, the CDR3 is TGTGCCAGCAGTTCTCAGCGGGAGGGGGTCTACAATGAGCAGTTCTTC. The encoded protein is CASSSQREGVYNEQFF.

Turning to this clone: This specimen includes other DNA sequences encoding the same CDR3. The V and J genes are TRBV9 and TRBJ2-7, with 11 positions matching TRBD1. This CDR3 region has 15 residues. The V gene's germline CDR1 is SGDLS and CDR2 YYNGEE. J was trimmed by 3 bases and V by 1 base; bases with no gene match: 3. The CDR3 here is CASSVSGTGGYEQYF. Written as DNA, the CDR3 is TGTGCCAGCAGCGTATCCGGGACAGGGGGCTACGAGCAGTACTTC.

The CDR3 spells CASRTGELFF. CDR3 bases: TGTGCCTCCCGGACCGGGGAGCTGTTTTTT. The chain couples TRBV30 to TRBJ2-2; the D is unclear. Deletions cut 7 bases from V and 5 bases from J, with 5 bases between. Germline CDR1 GTSNPN, CDR2 SVGIG (reference sequence). The CDR3 is 10 residues long.

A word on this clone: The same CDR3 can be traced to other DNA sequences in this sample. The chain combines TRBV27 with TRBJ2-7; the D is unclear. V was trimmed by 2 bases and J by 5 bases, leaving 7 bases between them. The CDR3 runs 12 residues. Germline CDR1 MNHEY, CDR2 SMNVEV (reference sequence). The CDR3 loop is CASSLRGDEQYF. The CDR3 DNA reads TGTGCCAGCAGTTTACGAGGCGACGAGCAGTACTTC.

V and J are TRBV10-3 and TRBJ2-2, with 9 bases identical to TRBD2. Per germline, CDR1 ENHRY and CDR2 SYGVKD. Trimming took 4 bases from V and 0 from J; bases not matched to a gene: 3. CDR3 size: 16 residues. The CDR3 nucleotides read TGTGCCATCAGTGCGACTAGCGGAGCGAACACCGGGGAGCTGTTTTTT. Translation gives CAISATSGANTGELFF.